A single sample gave rise to the 9 T cell receptor beta chains below, sequenced in a study of T cells in Graves' hyperthyroidism and ophthalmopathy. The source material, RNA transcripts, was used to amplify TCR beta CDR3 regions. TCR CDR3 underwent first-round RT-PCR with the HTBI primer set. TCRdb called the multiplex PCR reads again in MiXCR, with one record for every CDR3 protein. This sample has around 350,000 distinct CDR3 sequences, with 17% found just once. Sequencing used blood. These receptors were taken from a woman aged 25 to 39 with Graves' hyperthyroidism that later progressed to Graves' ophthalmopathy.

This clonotype was seen only a few times. CDR3 bases: TGTGCCGGCACTTCCGCTGCAGGGGGCCCAGAGACCCAGTACTTC. Encoded protein: CAGTSAAGGPETQYF. This sequence joins TRBV12-3 or TRBV12-4 and TRBJ2-5; 8 bases map to TRBD1. Trimming cost V 11 bases and J 4 bases; bases outside gene matches: 15. This CDR3 is built from 15 residues.

In this sample, this clonotype turned up many times. The CDR3 DNA reads TGTGCCAGCAGTTTGGGGGCAGCGGGACTAAATAATTCACCCCTCCACTTT. Amino acids: CASSLGAAGLNNSPLHF. V and J are TRBV28 and TRBJ1-6, with a possible D match to TRBD1 (6 bases). Germline V lookup: CDR1 MDHEN, CDR2 SYDVKM. The CDR3 is 17 amino acids. V lost 3 bases and J lost 5, with 17 bases in between.

This clonotype came up many times. The rearrangement uses TRBV24-1 and TRBJ2-1; 13 bases are a match to TRBD2. CDR1 and CDR2 from the germline V gene are KGHDR and SFDVKD. The CDR3 has 17 residues. V was clipped by 3 bases and J by 10 bases; unmatched bases: 11. The CDR3 loop reads CATSDSWTSGGVREQFF. In DNA form, the CDR3 reads TGTGCCACCAGTGATAGCTGGACTAGCGGGGGAGTCAGGGAGCAGTTCTTC.

About this clonotype: A much larger clone lies one base from this, so it may be a read error. The V gene is TRBV12-3 or TRBV12-4, the J gene TRBJ1-1; 7 nucleotides align to TRBD1. The CDR3 has 16 amino acids. The CDR3 reads CASTDYEGAYNTEPFF. CDR3 nucleotides: TGTGCCAGCACCGACTATGAGGGGGCCTACAACACTGAACCTTTCTTT.

This clonotype has ten or more counts. The chain combines TRBV6-1 with TRBJ2-1; 11 bases agree with TRBD2. Germline V CDR1 and CDR2: MNHNS, SASEGT. This CDR3 is 14 amino acids long. With V trimmed by 6 bases and J by 8 bases, 6 bases remained unmatched. CDR3 coding DNA: TGTGCCAGCAGAGACATACTAGCGGGAGATGAGCAGTTCTTC. The encoded protein is CASRDILAGDEQFF.

In this sample, this clonotype turned up a few times. The chain links TRBV5-1 to TRBJ2-7, with no clear D. V was trimmed by 1 base and J by 5 bases, leaving 16 bases between them. CDR3 length: 15 amino acids. Germline CDR1 is SGHRS and CDR2 is YFSETQ. CDR3 protein: CASSLSPTSYNEQYF. The CDR3 DNA follows: TGCGCCAGCAGCTTGTCCCCGACCAGTTACAACGAGCAGTACTTC.

Many counts were recorded for this clonotype. This chain links TRBV20-1 with TRBJ1-6; D gene unclear. V was clipped by 2 bases and J by 6 bases, with 11 bases between them. CDR1 DFQATT and CDR2 SNEGSKA come from the germline V gene (reference sequence). The CDR3 has 14 residues. The CDR3 reads CSARREFINSPLHF. The CDR3 bases are TGCAGTGCTAGAAGGGAGTTTATTAATTCACCCCTCCACTTT.

Many counts were recorded for this clonotype. This chain connects TRBV10-3 to TRBJ2-5, with 8 bases fitting TRBD1. Germline CDR1 is ENHRY and CDR2 is SYGVKD. The junction had 17 bases not matched to a gene; V was cut back by 6 bases and J by 5 bases. The CDR3 consists of 17 residues. The CDR3 region is CAIRGAGQGSIRETQYF. The CDR3 DNA reads TGTGCCATCAGGGGGGCCGGACAGGGATCGATCAGGGAGACCCAGTACTTC.

The CDR3 is CARTSEGGLRTDTQYF. The CDR3 bases are TGTGCCAGGACCTCGGAGGGGGGACTTCGCACAGATACGCAGTATTTT. The gene calls are TRBV2 and TRBJ2-3; TRBD1 or TRBD2 may be the D gene (6 bases each). CDR1 is SNHLY and CDR2 is FYNNEI in the germline V gene. V lost 9 bases to trimming and J lost 1 base, with 20 bases between them. This CDR3 has 16 residues.